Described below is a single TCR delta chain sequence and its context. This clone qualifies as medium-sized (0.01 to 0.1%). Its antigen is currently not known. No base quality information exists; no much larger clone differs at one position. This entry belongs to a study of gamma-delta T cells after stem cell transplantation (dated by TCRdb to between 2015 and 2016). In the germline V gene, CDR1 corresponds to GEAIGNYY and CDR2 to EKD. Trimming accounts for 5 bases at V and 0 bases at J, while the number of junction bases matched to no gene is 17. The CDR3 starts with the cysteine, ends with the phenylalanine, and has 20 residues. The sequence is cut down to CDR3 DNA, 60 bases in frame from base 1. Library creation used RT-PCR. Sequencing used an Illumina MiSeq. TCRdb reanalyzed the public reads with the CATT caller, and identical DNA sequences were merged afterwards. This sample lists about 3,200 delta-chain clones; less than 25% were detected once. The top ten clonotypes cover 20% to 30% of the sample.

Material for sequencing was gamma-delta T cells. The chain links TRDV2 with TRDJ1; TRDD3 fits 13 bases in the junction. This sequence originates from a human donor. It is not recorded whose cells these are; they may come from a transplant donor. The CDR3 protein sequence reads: CACVPLGDTLGVRYTDKLIF. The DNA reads TGTGCCTGTGTCCCACTGGGGGATACGCTTGGGGTTAGGTACACCGATAAACTCATCTTT.